This T cell receptor (beta chain) was documented in a study of CD8+CD57+ T cells in acquired aplastic anemia (dated by TCRdb to 2017 to 2018). Turning to the overall study: On average, sorted CD4+ and CD8+ cells yielded about 3 ug of extracted DNA, with a range of roughly 0.17 to 27.4 ug. An average of approximately 10 million reads for CD4+ cells and 11.0 million reads for CD8+ cells was obtained from healthy donor samples.

This clonotype has ten or more counts. The clone's antigen remains unknown. The record has no base qualities; no much larger clone is one base away. Genomic DNA was used as template for profiling of TCR beta VDJ combinations and CDR3 sequences. An Illumina HiSeq 2000 was used for TCR repertoire sequencing. The original methods were these. Repertoire assessment relied on Simpson's diversity index, CDR3 size and DJ length profiles, and TRBV/TRBJ rearrangement plots. The immunodominant clone was defined as the most abundant DNA sequence in deep sequencing data. CDR3 amino acid sequences were checked for sharing across subjects and were also compared against the VDJdb database and published repertoires. The raw public data were reprocessed by TCRdb itself: fastp quality trimming at Q25, MiXCR clonotype calling, in-frame beta chains only. CDR3 protein duplicates are merged, each entry listing the most common genes and DNA. The V and J calls were determined by TCRdb, not by the authors. This sample lists around 150,000 distinct CDR3 sequences; roughly 40% were detected once. The top ten clonotypes cover about 1.1% of the sample.

The germline V gene supplies CDR1 KGHSH and CDR2 LQKENI. From the cysteine through the phenylalanine, the CDR3 covers 13 amino acids. Only CDR3 DNA remains: 39 bases, in frame from the first base. Trimming accounts for 3 bases at V and 3 bases at J, while the number of junction bases matched to no gene is 1. Broader findings and caveats from the paper: Some 30 CD8+ CDR3 sequences were shared between patients and controls but appeared highly expressed in patients and within their immunodominant clones. Between patients and healthy controls, no significant difference in CD8+ Simpson's diversity was found (P=0.060).

In this study, sorted CD4+ and CD8+ T cells from the blood of healthy subjects and of severe aplastic anemia patients had their TCR repertoires deep-sequenced. Ficoll-Paque density gradient centrifugation was used to isolate peripheral blood mononuclear cells. Before DNA extraction, CD4+ and CD8+ T cells were sorted with FACS or magnetic beads. The rearrangement combines TRBV18 with TRBJ2-5, with TRBD2 matching 7 junction bases. This receptor was identified in a human donor in good health. Sample: sorted CD4+, CD8+, or CD8+CD57+ T cells (not recorded which) from PBMCs. The DNA is as follows: TGTGCCAGCTCACCCGGGACTAAAGAGACCCAGTACTTC. Translated, it gives CASSPGTKETQYF.